This TCR beta chain was profiled in a study of identical twins listed by TCRdb under 2016. For context, the study as a whole: TCR alpha and beta repertoires from monozygotic twins, unrelated adults of various ages and cord blood were deep-sequenced to test whether fetal clonotypes persist. Replicate twin experiments were performed at different times using different library preparation protocols to rule out contamination.

Only healthy Caucasian donors were included. The twin cohort comprised three pairs of female monozygotic twins, all aged about 18 to 30 years. RNA for TCR libraries was isolated from peripheral blood mononuclear cells. Libraries were prepared through 5' RACE. The instrument given in TCRdb is Illumina HiSeq 2000. A universal primer binding site was added through template switching, and the final cDNA carried a unique molecular identifier so that TCR cDNA molecules could be counted accurately. First-strand cDNA for TCR alpha and beta chains was synthesized from specific primers in the conserved constant-segment region. To control for contamination, every cDNA library was double barcoded, receiving both a SMART-Mk sample barcode and Illumina barcodes. TruSeq adapter sequences, together with Illumina sample barcodes, were added in two successive PCR steps. The Illumina HiSeq platform was used with custom primers to sequence TCR alpha and beta cDNA libraries. The paper's data handling went like this. Raw reads were processed with MiGEC to extract unique molecular identifiers, and MiXCR was used to determine CDR3 positions. Recombination models were inferred per individual with the repgenHMM and IGoR tools using an EM algorithm. Shared clonotype analysis was performed with the tcR package in R, normalizing sharing by the product of cloneset sizes. To study raw recombination free of thymic and clonal selection effects, out-of-frame nonproductive sequences were analyzed. The public reads were reprocessed in TCRdb via fastp at Q25 and MiXCR, keeping in-frame beta chains. Every CDR3 protein is listed once, alongside the most common genes and DNA of its rows. The V and J calls were not made by the authors but by TCRdb's processing. Within this sample are some 560,000 distinct CDR3 sequences, with 7.5% to 10% of them counted one time only. Jointly, the top ten make up roughly 3% of the sample.

This clonotype has more than one count but fewer than ten. Its antigen has not been determined. Base quality data are lacking; no much larger clone is found one base away. The investigation overall reported the following: Out-of-frame TCR alpha sequences shared between twins showed an excess of low generation-probability sequences compared with coincidental sharing between unrelated individuals. Zero-insertion analyses could be partly confounded by invariant T cells such as MAIT and iNKT, although diverse VJ usage argued against such confounding for most clonotypes. The excess sharing between twins in beta out-of-frame sequences was weaker because fewer shared sequences reduced the signal-to-noise ratio. Because the same donors could not be followed over many years, conclusions were based on cross-sectional statistical analysis. Fewer insertions were carried by abundant cord blood beta clonotypes, a similar but weaker trend appeared in young adult naive repertoires, and no such trend appeared in memory repertoires. In monozygotic twins, recombination models systematically underestimated out-of-frame TCR alpha sharing, but the models matched the sharing seen between unrelated individuals.

The same data also went into a second study, on yellow fever vaccine responses in identical twins. Per that second paper: The T cell response to vaccination in identical twins was reported by the authors to appear partly convergent and partly personalized. Focusing on identical twins, the study followed the T cell clones that responded to the vaccine, and did so with precision.

The TCR was taken from a woman aged 18-35 years in good health. The sample taken for sequencing was PBMCs.

DNA sequence: TGTGCCAGCAGTCCACAGGGCTATCAGCCCCAGCATTTT. This yields the protein CASSPQGYQPQHF. The chain employs TRBV27 and TRBJ1-5, and the D gene may be TRBD1, 6 bases matching. In the germline V gene (reference sequence), CDR1 corresponds to MNHEY and CDR2 to SMNVEV. The CDR3 runs 13 residues from the cysteine to the phenylalanine. The CDR3 DNA has 39 bases and is translated from base 1. A distance of 10 bases separates the germline ends of V and J, which lose 5 bases and 5 bases respectively.